The clone carrying this T cell receptor beta chain was recorded at least ten times. This specimen comes from a study of human T cells and chemical hapten exposure. TCRdb recomputed calls from the RACE reads with MiXCR, one row per CDR3 protein. The data hold 60,000 to 80,000 distinct CDR3 sequences, with around 6.5% observed a single time. Regarding time point: healthy volunteer bleed at 6 weeks. It was from unfractionated whole blood that total RNA was extracted. The TCR was taken from a female donor in good health. Some clones in this sample may be carry-over from other donors' samples. The sequenced material came from whole blood.

The CDR3 reads CSVEIVAVYNEQFF. The CDR3 DNA sequence: TGCAGCGTTGAAATTGTTGCGGTTTACAATGAGCAGTTCTTC. The chain recombines TRBV29-1 with TRBJ2-1; D is uncertain. Germline lookup yields CDR1 SQVTM and CDR2 ANQGSEA. The CDR3 extends over 14 amino acids. V was pared by 2 bases and J by 4 bases, with 12 bases between.